This paragraph covers one T cell receptor (beta chain) sequence. Antigen: not known. The repertoire was sequenced with immunoSEQ multiplex PCR; TCRdb's copy has only in-frame clones and lacks some. The sample holds about 2.2 million clones, around 95% seen once. The naive CD8 subset, CD45RO-negative cells positively selected for CCR7, excluded terminally differentiated effector memory CD45RA+ cells. Trimming took 2 bases from V and 0 from J; bases not matched to a gene: 10. Germline V CDR1 and CDR2: MNHEY, SMNVEV (reference sequence). This CDR3 comprises 18 residues. These data originate in a study of shared clonotypes between healthy human individuals. Study in general: Per donor, CD8 memory used one plate, CD8 naive used two, CD4 memory used three and CD4 naive used three.

Study-level points and caveats: Clonotypes that were shared across a handful of donors made up around 5% of naive CD4 clonotypes. In general, naive subsets displayed greater estimated richness than memory subsets did.

Sequenced material: naive CD8+ T cells from PBMCs. The receptor was derived from a man aged 18 to 30 in good health. Some clones in this sample may be carry-over from other donors' samples. V usage is TRBV27 and J usage is TRBJ1-5; 7 nucleotides match TRBD1. CDR3 protein: CASSLKGAPGYSNQPQHF. The DNA of the CDR3 is TGTGCCAGCAGTTTAAAGGGGGCACCCGGTTATAGCAATCAGCCCCAGCATTTT.